This T cell receptor beta chain was sequenced for a study of cytomegalovirus exposure and HLA in healthy donors. The V end was cut by 4 bases, the J end by 3 bases, with 7 bases between. The CDR3 has 12 residues. Germline V gives CDR1 SGHTS, CDR2 YDEGEE. This clone has only a few counts. Healthy bone marrow donors formed the donor group. The PCR employed 60 Vbeta primers together with 13 Jbeta primers. Only in-frame clones appear in the TCRdb table, and some are missing; sequencing was by immunoSEQ multiplex PCR. The sample shows about 120,000 clones, about 81% of them seen only once. The J gene is TRBJ2-5, the V gene TRBV5-8; D is uncertain. The sequence was obtained from a man in his forties or fifties in good health and CMV-seronegative. Material for sequencing was PBMCs. In DNA, the CDR3 is TGTGCCAGCAGCCTGACTGAAGAGACCCAGTACTTC. Amino acids: CASSLTEETQYF.